This T cell receptor (beta chain) derives from a study of PD-L1 blockade in urothelial cancer. Sample time point: pretreatment peripheral blood. The CDR3 length is 15 residues. Per germline, CDR1 MNHEY and CDR2 SVGAGI. With V trimmed by 5 bases and J by 6 bases, 10 bases remained unmatched. This table comes from immunoSEQ multiplex PCR, and its TCRdb copy is limited to in-frame clones, with some not included. Of 60,000 to 70,000 clones listed, roughly 77% were seen once; the top ten hold 1.5% to 2%. V usage is TRBV6-5 and J usage is TRBJ2-1; 7 bases fit TRBD2. This TCR came from a man between 65 and 85 years old with urothelial cancer. Material: PBMCs, obtained around atezolizumab (anti-PD-L1) treatment. The CDR3 nucleotides read TGTGCCAGCAGTCCCCGGGGGGTCGACCGCAATGAGCAGTTCTTC. Translating gives CASSPRGVDRNEQFF.